The sequence of this T cell receptor (beta chain) was determined in a study of T cells in Graves' hyperthyroidism and ophthalmopathy. A few counts support this clonotype. RNA transcripts provided the source from which TCR beta CDR3 regions were amplified. TCR CDR3 underwent first-round RT-PCR with the HTBI primer set. TCRdb ran MiXCR on the multiplex PCR reads and lists one entry per CDR3 protein. The sample yields about 520,000 distinct CDR3 sequences, roughly a quarter seen once. V lost 1 base, J lost 1 base, and 13 bases lay in between. The CDR3 has 16 residues. The sample comprised blood. This TCR came from a young woman with Graves' ophthalmopathy. The chain couples TRBV12-3 or TRBV12-4 to TRBJ1-1; tentatively, D is TRBD1 (5 bases). The CDR3 reads CASSLGPDSPNTEAFF. The CDR3 DNA reads as TGTGCCAGCAGTTTAGGCCCTGACAGTCCGAACACTGAAGCTTTCTTT.